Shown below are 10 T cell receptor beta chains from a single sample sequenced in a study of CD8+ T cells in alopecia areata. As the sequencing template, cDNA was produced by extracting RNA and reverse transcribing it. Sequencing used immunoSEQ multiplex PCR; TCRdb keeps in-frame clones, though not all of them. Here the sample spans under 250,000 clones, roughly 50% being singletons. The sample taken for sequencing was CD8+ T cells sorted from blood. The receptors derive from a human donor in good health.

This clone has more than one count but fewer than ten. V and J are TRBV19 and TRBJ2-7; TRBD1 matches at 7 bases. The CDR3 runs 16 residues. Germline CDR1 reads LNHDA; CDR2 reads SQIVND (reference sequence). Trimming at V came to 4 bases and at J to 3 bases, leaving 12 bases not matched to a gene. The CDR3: CASSTDRVAEDYEQYF. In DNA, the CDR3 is TGTGCCAGTAGTACCGACAGGGTCGCCGAGGACTACGAGCAGTACTTC.

The CDR3 spells CASSFWGAGTDTQYF. DNA for the CDR3: TGTGCCAGCAGCTTTTGGGGGGCCGGCACAGATACGCAGTATTTT. This sequence joins TRBV5-6 and TRBJ2-3; D might be TRBD1 or TRBD2, each matching 6 bases. Germline V gives CDR1 SGHDT, CDR2 YYEEEE. The CDR3 is made up of 15 amino acids. V was shortened by 2 bases and J by 1 base, with 11 bases between the two germline ends.

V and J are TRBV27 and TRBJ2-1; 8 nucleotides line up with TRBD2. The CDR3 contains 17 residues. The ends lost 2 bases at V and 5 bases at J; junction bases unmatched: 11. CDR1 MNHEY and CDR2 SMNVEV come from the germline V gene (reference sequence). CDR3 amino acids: CASSLPPGLGFHNEQFF. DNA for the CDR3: TGTGCCAGCAGTTTACCCCCGGGACTAGGATTCCACAATGAGCAGTTCTTC.

The CDR3 here is CASSEGRGGQPQHF. The CDR3 DNA follows: TGTGCCAGCAGTGAGGGCAGGGGTGGTCAGCCCCAGCATTTT. This rearrangement joins TRBV27 to TRBJ1-5; TRBD1 is a possible D gene (6 bases). The germline CDR1 and CDR2 sequences are MNHEY and SMNVEV (reference sequence). The V end lost 5 bases, the J end lost 6 bases, and 14 bases lay between the germline ends. The CDR3 is made up of 14 amino acids.

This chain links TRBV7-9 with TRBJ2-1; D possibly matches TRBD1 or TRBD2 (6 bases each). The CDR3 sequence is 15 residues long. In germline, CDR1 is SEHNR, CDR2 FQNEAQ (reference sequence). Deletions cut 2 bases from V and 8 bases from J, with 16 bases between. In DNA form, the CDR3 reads TGTGCCAGCAGCTTAAAACGGGGGCCAACAGATGAGCAGTTCTTC. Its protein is CASSLKRGPTDEQFF.

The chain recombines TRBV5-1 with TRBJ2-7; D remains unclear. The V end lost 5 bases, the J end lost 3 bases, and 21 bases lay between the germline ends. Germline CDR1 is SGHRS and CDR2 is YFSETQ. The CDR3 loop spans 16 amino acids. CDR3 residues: CASSNSTRSRLYEQYF. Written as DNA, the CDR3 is TGCGCCAGCAGTAATTCGACGAGGTCCCGGCTCTACGAGCAGTACTTC. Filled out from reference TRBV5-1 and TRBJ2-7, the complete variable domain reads KAGVTQTPRYLIKTRGQQVTLSCSPISGHRSVSWYQQTPGQGLQFLFEYFSETQRNKGNFPGRFSGRQFSNSRSEMNVSTLELGDSALYLCASSNSTRSRLYEQYFGPGTRLTVT.

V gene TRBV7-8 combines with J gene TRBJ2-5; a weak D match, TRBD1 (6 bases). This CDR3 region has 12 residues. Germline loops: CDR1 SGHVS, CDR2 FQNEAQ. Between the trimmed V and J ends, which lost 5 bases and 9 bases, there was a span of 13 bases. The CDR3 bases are TGTGCCAGCAGCCTGTGGCAGGGGCCCCAGTACTTC. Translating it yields CASSLWQGPQYF.

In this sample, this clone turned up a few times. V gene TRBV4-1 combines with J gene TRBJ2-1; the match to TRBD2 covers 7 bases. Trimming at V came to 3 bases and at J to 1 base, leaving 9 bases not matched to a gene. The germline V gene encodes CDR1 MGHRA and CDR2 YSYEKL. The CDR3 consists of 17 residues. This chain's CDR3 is CASSHNPSGVSYNEQFF. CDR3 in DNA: TGCGCCAGCAGCCACAACCCTAGCGGCGTGTCCTACAATGAGCAGTTCTTC.

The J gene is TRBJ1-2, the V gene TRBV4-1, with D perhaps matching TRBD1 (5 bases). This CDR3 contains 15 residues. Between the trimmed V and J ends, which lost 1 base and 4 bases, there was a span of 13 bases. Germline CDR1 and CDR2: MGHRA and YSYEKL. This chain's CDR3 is CASSQGHLGGYGYTF. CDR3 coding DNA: TGCGCCAGCAGCCAAGGTCATCTCGGGGGCTATGGCTACACCTTC.

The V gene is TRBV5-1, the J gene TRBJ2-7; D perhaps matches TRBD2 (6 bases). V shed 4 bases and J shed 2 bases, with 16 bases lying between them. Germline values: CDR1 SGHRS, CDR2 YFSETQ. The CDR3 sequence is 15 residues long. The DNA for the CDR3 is TGCGCCAGCAGCCCGGGGGTGGGCAGTGCCTACGAGCAGTACTTC. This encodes CASSPGVGSAYEQYF.